The clone carrying this T cell receptor beta chain was recorded many times. Its antigen is still unknown. This record comes from a study of blood T cells in healthy people across ages. The CDR3 has 14 amino acids. V lost 0 bases and J lost 4, with 6 bases in between. Germline assignment: CDR1 MGHRA and CDR2 YSYEKL. PCR was performed a second time for about 7 to 11 cycles using a sample-barcoded 5' primer and a J-beta primer mix. Every individual sample yielded 2.5 million or more paired-end reads (each containing CDR3). MiXCR, applied by TCRdb to the 5' RACE reads, yields one record per CDR3 protein. Of about 570,000 distinct CDR3 sequences in the sample, roughly a quarter were seen once. Study findings and constraints: Older age went with lower TCR beta diversity per million T cells, in a roughly linear way.

The rearrangement links TRBV4-1 to TRBJ1-4; D gene unclear. The sequence derives from a woman in her seventies in good health. Sample: blood. The DNA for the CDR3 is TGCGCCAGCAGCCAAGAAGAACGTAATGAAAAACTGTTTTTT. Its protein is CASSQEERNEKLFF.